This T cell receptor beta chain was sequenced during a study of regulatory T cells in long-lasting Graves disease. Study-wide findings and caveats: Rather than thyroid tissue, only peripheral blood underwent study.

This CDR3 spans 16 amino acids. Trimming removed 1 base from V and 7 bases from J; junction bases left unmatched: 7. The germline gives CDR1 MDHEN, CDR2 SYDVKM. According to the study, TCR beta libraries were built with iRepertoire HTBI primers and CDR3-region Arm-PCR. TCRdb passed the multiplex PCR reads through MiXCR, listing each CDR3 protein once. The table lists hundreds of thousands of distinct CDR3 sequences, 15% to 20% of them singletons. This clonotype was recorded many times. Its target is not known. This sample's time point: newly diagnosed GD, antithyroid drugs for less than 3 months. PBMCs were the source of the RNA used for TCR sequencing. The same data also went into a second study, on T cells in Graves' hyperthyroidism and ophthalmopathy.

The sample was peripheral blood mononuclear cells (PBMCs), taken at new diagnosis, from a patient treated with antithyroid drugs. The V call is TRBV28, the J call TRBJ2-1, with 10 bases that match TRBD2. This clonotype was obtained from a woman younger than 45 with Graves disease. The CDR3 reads CASSLFPSGSRNEQFF. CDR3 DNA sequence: TGTGCCAGCAGTTTATTCCCTAGCGGGAGTAGGAATGAGCAGTTCTTC.